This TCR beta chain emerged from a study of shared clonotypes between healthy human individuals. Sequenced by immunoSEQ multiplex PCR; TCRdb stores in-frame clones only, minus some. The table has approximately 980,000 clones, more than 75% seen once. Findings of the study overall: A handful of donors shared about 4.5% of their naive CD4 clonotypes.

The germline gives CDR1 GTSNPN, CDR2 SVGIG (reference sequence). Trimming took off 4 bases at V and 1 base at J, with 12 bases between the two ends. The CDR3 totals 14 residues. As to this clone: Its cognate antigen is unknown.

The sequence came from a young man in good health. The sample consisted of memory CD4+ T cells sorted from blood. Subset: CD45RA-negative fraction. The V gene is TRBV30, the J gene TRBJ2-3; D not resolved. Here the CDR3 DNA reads TGTGCCTGGACGACGGGCCGCCGCACAGATACGCAGTATTTT. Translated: CAWTTGRRTDTQYF. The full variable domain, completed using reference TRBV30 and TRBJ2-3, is SQTIHQWPATLVQPVGSPLSLECTVEGTSNPNLYWYRQAAGRGLQLLFYSVGIGQISSEVPQNLSASRPQDRQFILSSKKLLLSDSGFYLCAWTTGRRTDTQYFGPGTRLTVL.